This T cell receptor (beta chain) was found in a study of regulatory T cells in long-lasting Graves disease. The CDR3 extends over 14 amino acids. Germline V gives CDR1 KGHSH, CDR2 LQKENI. Trimming pared 10 bases from V and 2 bases from J, leaving 18 bases between. The authors built TCR beta libraries using iRepertoire HTBI primers and Arm-PCR of CDR3 regions. MiXCR, run by TCRdb on the multiplex PCR reads, gives a single entry per CDR3 protein. The sample has 250,000 to 300,000 distinct CDR3 sequences; around 20% are singletons. Time point: persistent/refractory GD, antithyroid drugs over 5 years with positive TRAb. Making the TCR library involved RNA that had been extracted from PBMCs.

This TCR came from a female donor with Graves disease. The source material was peripheral blood mononuclear cells (PBMCs), sampled when the disease was refractory, from a patient treated with antithyroid drugs. The gene calls are TRBV18 and TRBJ2-7; possible D gene TRBD2, 6 bases. The CDR3 spells CATSIGLSPYEQYF. CDR3 DNA sequence: TGTGCCACCTCGATAGGACTATCCCCCTACGAGCAGTACTTC.